Sequencing of this T cell receptor beta chain was carried out in a study of T cells in localized non-small cell lung cancer. Clones were read by immunoSEQ multiplex PCR, and TCRdb kept only the in-frame ones, dropping some. Among 75,000 to 95,000 clones listed, about three quarters were seen once. The V gene lost 10 bases and the J gene lost 8 bases, with 12 bases spanning the gap. Germline assignment: CDR1 MNHEY and CDR2 SVGAGI. CDR3 length equals 12 residues. V and J are TRBV6-5 and TRBJ1-6; tentatively, D is TRBD1 (5 bases). This clonotype was sampled from a man aged 40 to 70 with stage II squamous cell lung carcinoma. Specimen: PBMCs, collected before any cancer treatment. The CDR3 DNA reads TGTGCCATCAGGGAAGGGGATTCACCCCTCCACTTT. The encoded protein is CAIREGDSPLHF.